This T cell receptor beta chain emerged from a study of T cells after posttransplantation cyclophosphamide. The study's findings and limits: TRB overlap between skin or GI tissue T cells and blood was limited.

For this clone: No antigen is known for it.

This CDR3 region has 12 residues. Germline CDR1 reads SGHTA; CDR2 reads FQGNSA. The V and J ends lost 6 bases and 0 bases respectively, with 6 bases between them. TCRdb's table, derived via immunoSEQ multiplex PCR, lists solely in-frame clones and lacks some. Found here are about 32,000 clones, roughly 90% of them singletons; the top ten hold 14% to 15%. This sequence originates from a middle-aged woman with a blood cancer, CMV-positive, and with a related stem cell donor. This sequence joins TRBV7-2 and TRBJ2-7, with unresolved D. Material: PBMCs. The DNA of the CDR3 is TGTGCCAGCAGTTCTAGCTCCTACGAGCAGTACTTC. This codes for CASSSSSYEQYF.